Listed here is a single TCR beta chain. This sample is part of a study of OX40 agonist ivuxolimab in advanced cancers. Sequencing used immunoSEQ multiplex PCR; TCRdb keeps in-frame clones, though not all of them. The table lists approximately 67,000 clones, about nine tenths of them singletons, with more than 4.5% in the top ten. The V gene's germline CDR1 is SGDLS and CDR2 YYNGEE. CDR3 length equals 15 residues. Trimming took 0 bases from V and 2 from J, leaving 9 bases between them. This sequence joins TRBV9 and TRBJ2-1; D gene uncertain. The receptor comes from an adult with an advanced solid tumor such as melanoma, head and neck, liver or kidney cancer. Sequenced material: CD4+ or CD8+ T cells sorted from blood, taken in a trial of the OX40 agonist ivuxolimab. The CDR3 is CASSVVPNAYNEQFF. The CDR3 DNA follows: TGTGCCAGCAGCGTAGTTCCTAACGCCTACAATGAGCAGTTCTTC.